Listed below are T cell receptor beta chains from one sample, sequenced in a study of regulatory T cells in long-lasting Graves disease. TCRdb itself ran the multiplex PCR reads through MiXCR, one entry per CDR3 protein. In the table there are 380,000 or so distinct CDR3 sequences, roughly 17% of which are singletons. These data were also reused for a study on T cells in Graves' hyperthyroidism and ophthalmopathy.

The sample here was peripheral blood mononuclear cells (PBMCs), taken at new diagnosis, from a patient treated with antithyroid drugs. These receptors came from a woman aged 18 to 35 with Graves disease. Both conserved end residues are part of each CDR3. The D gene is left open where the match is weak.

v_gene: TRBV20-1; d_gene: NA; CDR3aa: CSAITGADYNEQFF
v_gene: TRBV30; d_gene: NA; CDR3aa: CAGKNGGRNEKLFF
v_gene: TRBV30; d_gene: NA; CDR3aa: CAWSVDSWATGYTF
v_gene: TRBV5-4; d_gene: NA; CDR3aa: CASSRWGSNQPQHF
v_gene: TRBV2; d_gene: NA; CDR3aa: CASRLREKGELFF
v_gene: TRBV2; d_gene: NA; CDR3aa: CASSEQGSPGNTIYF
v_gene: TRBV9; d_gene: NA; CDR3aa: CASSARGAATGELFF
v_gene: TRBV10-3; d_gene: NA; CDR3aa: CAISESRQANTGELFF
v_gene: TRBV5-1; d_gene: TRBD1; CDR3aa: CASSLMGQQHEKLFF
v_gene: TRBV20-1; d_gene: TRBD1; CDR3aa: CSARDRDRDRYNSPLHF
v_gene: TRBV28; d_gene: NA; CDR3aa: CASDGPNTGELFF
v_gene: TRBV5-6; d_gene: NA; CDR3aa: CASSLVGREREQYF
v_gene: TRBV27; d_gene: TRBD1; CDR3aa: CASSQTGTGLWEQYF
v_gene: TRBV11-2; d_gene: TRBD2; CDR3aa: CASVSGTSGLNEQFF
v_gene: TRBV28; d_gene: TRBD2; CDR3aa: CASSFPSGVSYEQYF
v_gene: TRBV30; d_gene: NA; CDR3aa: CAWSEPDQPQHF
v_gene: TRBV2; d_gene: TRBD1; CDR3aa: CASSHDRGDQPQHF
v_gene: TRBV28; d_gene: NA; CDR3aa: CASSLWQDQPQHF
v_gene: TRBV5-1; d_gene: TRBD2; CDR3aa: CASSLRTSGSKSETQYF
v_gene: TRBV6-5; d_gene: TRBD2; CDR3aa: CASSYSSGRGASGELFF
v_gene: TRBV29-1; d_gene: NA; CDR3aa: CSVGDGTEQYF
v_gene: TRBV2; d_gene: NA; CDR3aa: CASSDTGYGYTF
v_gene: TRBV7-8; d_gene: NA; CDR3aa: CASSSGATQYF
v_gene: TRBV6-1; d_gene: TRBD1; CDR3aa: CASIPAGGTGELFF
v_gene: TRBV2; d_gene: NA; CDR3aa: CASSERGDTQYF
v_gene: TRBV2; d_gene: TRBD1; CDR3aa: CASSGDRVEYGYTF
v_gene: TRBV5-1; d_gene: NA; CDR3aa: CASSLGSGVSYNEQFF
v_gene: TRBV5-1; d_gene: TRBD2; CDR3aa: CASSRLAGEYNEQFF
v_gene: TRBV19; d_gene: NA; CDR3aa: CASSTAQGTGNTIYF